Listed below are T cell receptor beta chains from one sample, sequenced in a study of T-cell reconstitution after alpha-beta-depleted transplantation in children. TCRdb re-called the PCR reads through MiXCR, storing one row per CDR3 protein. The sample has around 670,000 distinct CDR3 sequences; around 13% are singletons. Sequencing was performed on PBMCs, taken before TCRalphabeta/CD19-depleted stem cell transplant. These receptors all stem from a girl aged 2-15 years with congenital amegakaryocytic thrombocytopenia, due to receive a stem cell transplant. CDR3s include the opening cysteine and the closing phenylalanine or tryptophan. The D gene is left open where the match is weak. Only some rows state a clone size, as once, few, many or a class for expanded clones.

v_call,d_call,j_call,clone_size,cdr3_nt,cdr3_aa
TRBV12-3/TRBV12-4,NA,TRBJ2-2,NA,TGTGCCAGCACTGAGGGGGGGGAGCTGTTTTTT,CASTEGGELFF
TRBV12-3/TRBV12-4,NA,TRBJ2-1,many,TGTGCCAGCAGTAAACGGCTAGCGAGCCTAGAGTTCTTC,CASSKRLASLEFF
TRBV20-1,NA,TRBJ2-5,many,TGCAGTGCTCTTTCGCGGCGCCAGACACAGTACTTC,CSALSRRQTQYF
TRBV12-3/TRBV12-4,NA,TRBJ1-5,NA,TGTGCCAGCAGTTTTCGGGCCGGGGTCCAGCCCCAGCATTTT,CASSFRAGVQPQHF
TRBV7-3,TRBD2,TRBJ2-3,NA,TGTGCCAGCAGCACTAGCGGGAGGAAAGATACGCAGTATTTT,CASSTSGRKDTQYF
TRBV6-1,TRBD2,TRBJ2-3,NA,TGTGCCAGCAGCGGACTAGCGGTCACAGATACGCAGTATTTT,CASSGLAVTDTQYF
TRBV10-3,TRBD1,TRBJ2-7,few,TGTGCCATCAGCGCGGGACAGGGGTCCTACGAGCAGTACTTC,CAISAGQGSYEQYF
TRBV20-1,NA,TRBJ2-2,many,TGCAGTGGCAGGGGGGAAAACACCGGGGAGCTGTTTTTT,CSGRGENTGELFF
TRBV20-1,TRBD1,TRBJ2-1,few,TGCAGTGCTGTCCGAGGGGGCTTTAGACTATCCTACAATGAGCAGTTCTTC,CSAVRGGFRLSYNEQFF
TRBV5-1,NA,TRBJ2-1,many,TGCGCCAGTACCCTTTGGGGGGTGGCCTACAATGAGCAGTTCTTC,CASTLWGVAYNEQFF
TRBV12-3/TRBV12-4,NA,TRBJ2-2,NA,TGTGCCAGCAGGCCCTCACTAGCAGCGAACACCGGGGAGCTGTTTTTT,CASRPSLAANTGELFF
TRBV4-2,NA,TRBJ2-2,many,TGTGCCAGCAGCCCCAGATTCACCGGGGAGCTGTTTTTT,CASSPRFTGELFF
TRBV7-2,NA,TRBJ2-3,many,TGTGCCAGCAGCTTACAGATGCGGACGGACTACACAGATACGCAGTATTTT,CASSLQMRTDYTDTQYF